A selection of T cell receptor beta chains follows, all from one sample in a study of CD8+ T cells in alopecia areata. Sequenced by immunoSEQ multiplex PCR; TCRdb stores in-frame clones only, minus some. The repertoire includes fewer than 110,000 clones, 55% to 75% of them detected once, and roughly 15% sits in the top ten. Specimen: CD8+ T cells sorted from blood, collected at approximately week 55, from a patient treated with tofacitinib. The origin of the receptors is a human donor with alopecia areata. CDR3s include the opening cysteine and the closing phenylalanine or tryptophan. A D gene is named only where the DNA matches it firmly. Not all rows give a size; the values are once, few, many and, for expanded clones, a class.

j_call d_call clone_size v_call cdr3_nt cdr3_aa
TRBJ2-3 - few TRBV12-5 TGTGCTAGTGGTTTGGGCGGGGATACGCAGTATTTT CASGLGGDTQYF
TRBJ2-5 TRBD2 - TRBV6-5 TGTGCCAGCAGTTACAGCGGGGGGATGGAGGAGACCCAGTACTTC CASSYSGGMEETQYF
TRBJ1-1 TRBD1 - TRBV5-1 TGCGCCAGCAGGGACAGGGATCGAGCCTTGAACACTGAAGCTTTCTTT CASRDRDRALNTEAFF
TRBJ2-5 TRBD2 once TRBV2 TGTGCCAGCAGTGACTGGCTAGCGGGCGCCCAAGAGACCCAGTACTTC CASSDWLAGAQETQYF
TRBJ2-3 TRBD2 - TRBV7-9 TGTGCCAGCAGCTTAGTCTTGCTGACTAGCGAGGATCGAGATACGCAGTATTTT CASSLVLLTSEDRDTQYF
TRBJ2-7 - - TRBV5-4 TGTGCCAGCAGCGGGCGGGGGCGAGACGGCGAGCAGTACTTC CASSGRGRDGEQYF
TRBJ2-7 - few TRBV4-2 TGTGCCAGCAGCCAAGACTTCCAGGAATACGAGCAGTACTTC CASSQDFQEYEQYF
TRBJ2-5 - - TRBV4-1 TGCGCCAGCAGCCCCCGTCATGGGGCGCCCCAAGAGACCCAGTACTTC CASSPRHGAPQETQYF
TRBJ1-2 - - TRBV7-6 TGTGCCAGCAGCTTGACATCCGCAGGCTATGGCTACACCTTC CASSLTSAGYGYTF
TRBJ1-5 - - TRBV7-9 TGTGCCAGCAGCTTAGACGTGAGCAATCAGCCCCAGCATTTT CASSLDVSNQPQHF
TRBJ1-6 - - TRBV1 TGCACCAGCAGCCAAGACCCGGACAGGGCTAATTCACCCCTCCACTTT CTSSQDPDRANSPLHF
TRBJ2-1 TRBD1 - TRBV15 TGTGCCACCAGCAAGGACAGGGTGGGCGAGCAGTTCTTC CATSKDRVGEQFF
TRBJ1-2 TRBD1 - TRBV27 TGTGCCAGCAGTCCCCTGACAGGGGGCTATGGCTACACCTTC CASSPLTGGYGYTF
TRBJ2-5 - - TRBV5-6 TGTGCCAGCAGCTTGGGACCCCCAGGAGAGACCCAGTACTTC CASSLGPPGETQYF
TRBJ1-2 - - TRBV5-4 TGTGCCAGCAGCGACAATTGGTATGGCTACACCTTC CASSDNWYGYTF
TRBJ2-7 - - TRBV15 TGTGCCACCAGCAGAGGTAGACAGAGCTACGAGCAGTACTTC CATSRGRQSYEQYF
TRBJ1-6 TRBD1 once TRBV27 TGTGCCAGCAGCCGACGGACAGGGAGTGGCACCCTCCACTTT CASSRRTGSGTLHF
TRBJ2-2 - few TRBV6-5 TGTGCCAGCCCCTTTCTATGGGAGCTGTTTTTT CASPFLWELFF
TRBJ2-2 - - TRBV9 TGTGCCAGCAGCGTATCGAACACCGGGGAGCTGTTTTTT CASSVSNTGELFF
TRBJ1-2 TRBD1 once TRBV2 TGTGCCAGCAGAAGCGACAGGGGAACTAACTATGGCTACACCTTC CASRSDRGTNYGYTF
TRBJ2-1 TRBD2 - TRBV10-3 TGTGCCATCAGGGTATTCGGACTAGGGTTTAAAGGTGAGCAGTTCTTC CAIRVFGLGFKGEQFF
TRBJ1-1 - - TRBV9 TGTGCCAGCACCAAAACGCAGGGCCCCATGAACACTGAAGCTTTCTTT CASTKTQGPMNTEAFF
TRBJ1-2 - - TRBV7-9 TGTGCCAGCAGCTCGAGTGACTTACAGGGAGGGGTGCAAGGCTACACCTTC CASSSSDLQGGVQGYTF